The following is a T cell receptor (beta chain) sequence with its context. These data originate in a study of OX40 agonist ivuxolimab in advanced cancers. TCRdb's copy holds only in-frame clones and misses some; the assay was immunoSEQ multiplex PCR. The repertoire includes about 81,000 clones, 80% to 90% of them detected once, and 6.6% sits in the top ten. This CDR3 contains 12 residues. V was clipped by 7 bases and J by 8 bases, with 14 bases between them. Germline V CDR1 and CDR2: MGHDK, SYGVNS. Sequencing was performed on CD4+ or CD8+ T cells sorted from blood, taken in a trial of the OX40 agonist ivuxolimab. The chain uses TRBV25-1 and TRBJ1-2, with D possibly TRBD1 on 5 matching bases. The TCR comes from an adult with an advanced solid tumor such as melanoma, head and neck, liver or kidney cancer. The DNA of the CDR3 is TGTGCCAGCATGGGACTTACCCTAGGCTACACCTTC. This sequence encodes CASMGLTLGYTF.